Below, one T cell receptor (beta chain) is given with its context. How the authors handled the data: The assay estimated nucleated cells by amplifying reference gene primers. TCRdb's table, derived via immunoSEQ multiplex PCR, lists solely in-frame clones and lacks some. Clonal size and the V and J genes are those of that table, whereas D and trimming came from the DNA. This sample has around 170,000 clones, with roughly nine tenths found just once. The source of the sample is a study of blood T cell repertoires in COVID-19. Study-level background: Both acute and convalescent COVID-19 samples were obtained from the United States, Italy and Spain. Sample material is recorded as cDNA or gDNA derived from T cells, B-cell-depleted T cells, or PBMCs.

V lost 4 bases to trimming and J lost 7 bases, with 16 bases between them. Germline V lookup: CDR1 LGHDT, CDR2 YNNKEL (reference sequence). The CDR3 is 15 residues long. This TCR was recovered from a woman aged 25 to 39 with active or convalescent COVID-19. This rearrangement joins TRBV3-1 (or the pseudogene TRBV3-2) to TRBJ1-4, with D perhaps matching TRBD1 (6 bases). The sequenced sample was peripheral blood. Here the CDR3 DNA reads TGTGCCAGCAGCCTGGGCACGGGGGGGGCTGAAAAACTGTTTTTT. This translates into CASSLGTGGAEKLFF.